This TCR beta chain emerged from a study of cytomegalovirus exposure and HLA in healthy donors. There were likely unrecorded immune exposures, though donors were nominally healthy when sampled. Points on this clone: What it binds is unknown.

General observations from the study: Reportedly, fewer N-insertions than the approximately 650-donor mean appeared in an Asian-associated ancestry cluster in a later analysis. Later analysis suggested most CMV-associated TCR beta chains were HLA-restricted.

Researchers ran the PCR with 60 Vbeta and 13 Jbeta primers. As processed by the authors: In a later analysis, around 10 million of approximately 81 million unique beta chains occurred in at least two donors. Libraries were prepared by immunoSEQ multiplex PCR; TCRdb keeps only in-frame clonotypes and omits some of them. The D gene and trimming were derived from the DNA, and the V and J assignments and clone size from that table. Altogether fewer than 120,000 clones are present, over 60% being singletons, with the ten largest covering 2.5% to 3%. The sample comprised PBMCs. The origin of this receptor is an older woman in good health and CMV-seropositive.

The CDR3 spells CASSDPTGANTDTQYF. DNA of the CDR3: TGTGCCAGCAGTGACCCGACAGGGGCCAACACAGATACGCAGTATTTT. This chain joins TRBV6-1 and TRBJ2-3; TRBD1 aligns across 8 bases. The CDR3 sequence is 16 residues long. Germline CDR1 MNHNS, CDR2 SASEGT. The V and J ends lost 3 bases and 2 bases, in that order; junction bases with no gene match: 7.